Reported below is one TCR beta chain. A modified ARM-PCR protocol with three rounds of nested PCR amplified TCRbeta. TCRdb processed the multiplex PCR reads anew with MiXCR; each CDR3 protein has one entry. Among 65,000 to 90,000 distinct CDR3 sequences listed, around 75% were seen once. This specimen comes from a study of tumor and adjacent non-tumor tissue in lung cancer. The CDR3 runs to 16 residues. Germline V gene lookup returns CDR1 MNHNS and CDR2 SASEGT. Trimming at V came to 11 bases and at J to 8 bases, leaving 21 bases not matched to a gene. No cell sorting was done before RNA was extracted from the tissue.

Sequenced input: lung tumor tissue. This clonotype was obtained from a woman in her forties or fifties with non-small cell lung cancer. The V gene is TRBV6-1, the J gene TRBJ2-1; 7 nucleotides line up with TRBD1. The CDR3 DNA is TGTGCCGGCAAGTGCCTGACAGGGTCCTTTGTGGATGAGCAGTTCTTC. It codes for CAGKCLTGSFVDEQFF.